These 21 T cell receptor beta chains were all obtained from the same sample, sequenced in a study of blood T cell repertoires in COVID-19. The data were produced by immunoSEQ multiplex PCR, yet TCRdb's version contains in-frame clones alone and is incomplete. In the table there are 200,000 or so clones, approximately 84% of which are singletons. The sample consisted of peripheral blood. These TCRs come from a man of 80 years or more with acute or convalescent COVID-19.

V gene TRBV15 combines with J gene TRBJ1-4; no reliable D call. This CDR3 region has 13 residues. The V and J ends lost 4 bases and 3 bases respectively, with 6 bases between them. Germline assignment: CDR1 LNHNV and CDR2 YYDKDF (reference sequence). This CDR3 reads CATSNSPNEKLFF. The CDR3 region has the DNA TGTGCCACCAGCAACAGTCCTAATGAAAAACTGTTTTTT.

The chain carries TRBV19 and TRBJ1-3; no clear D gene. Germline loops: CDR1 LNHDA, CDR2 SQIVND (reference sequence). V was clipped by 8 bases and J by 0 bases, with 17 bases between them. CDR3 length equals 16 residues. The CDR3 coding sequence is TGTGCCAGTCAGGCTTCCCAAGCTAACTCTGGAAACACCATATATTTT. Amino acids: CASQASQANSGNTIYF.

The chain links TRBV18 to TRBJ2-7; 8 nucleotides align to TRBD2. Germline assignment: CDR1 KGHSH and CDR2 LQKENI. The CDR3 is 16 residues long. Unmatched junction bases numbered 7, after V lost 3 bases and J lost 0 bases. The CDR3 DNA is TGTGCCAGCTCACCTTCCCGCGGGACTAGCTCCTACGAGCAGTACTTC. This sequence encodes CASSPSRGTSSYEQYF.

The CDR3 DNA reads TGCAGCGTTGGTTGGCCCATGAACACTGAAGCTTTCTTT. Its translation is CSVGWPMNTEAFF. This chain joins TRBV29-1 and TRBJ1-1, with D hard to call. The germline V gene has CDR1 SQVTM and CDR2 ANQGSEA. The V gene lost 4 bases and the J gene lost 0 bases, with 9 bases spanning the gap. The CDR3 has 13 residues. The variable domain in full, completed from reference TRBV29-1 and TRBJ1-1, reads SAVISQKPSRDICQRGTSLTIQCQVDSQVTMMFWYRQQPGQSLTLIATANQGSEATYESGFVIDKFPISRPNLTFSTLTVSNMSPEDSSIYLCSVGWPMNTEAFFGQGTRLTVV.

This clone was observed a handful of times. The CDR3 reads CASSRTGSGSFYNEQFF. The CDR3 DNA reads TGTGCCAGCAGCCGCACGGGTAGCGGGAGTTTCTACAATGAGCAGTTCTTC. The chain uses TRBV3-1 (or the pseudogene TRBV3-2) and TRBJ2-1; 9 positions agree with TRBD2. V shed 4 bases, J shed 3 bases, and the junction held 10 bases outside the gene matches. The CDR3 runs to 17 residues. The germline CDR1 and CDR2 sequences are LGHDT and YNNKEL (reference sequence).

The rearrangement joins TRBV7-3 to TRBJ2-3; the match to TRBD1 covers 10 bases. Germline V gene sequence: CDR1 SGHTA, CDR2 FQGTGA. The CDR3 runs 16 residues. Trimming cost V 3 bases and J 3 bases; bases outside gene matches: 6. CDR3 nucleotide sequence: TGTGCCAGCAGCTTGGGGACAGGGGTAGGGACAGATACGCAGTATTTT. Translation gives CASSLGTGVGTDTQYF.

The J gene is TRBJ1-5, the V gene TRBV14; 8 bases line up with TRBD1. There are 12 residues in the CDR3. Germline loops: CDR1 SGHDN, CDR2 FVKESK. The J segment lost 6 bases and the V segment lost 11 bases, leaving 6 bases of the junction unmatched. CDR3 sequence: CAPGQGAQPQHF. CDR3 coding DNA: TGTGCCCCGGGCCAGGGGGCTCAGCCCCAGCATTTT.

The rearrangement uses TRBV3-1 (or the pseudogene TRBV3-2) and TRBJ2-3, with 9 nucleotides matching TRBD2. J was trimmed by 2 bases and V by 6 bases; bases with no gene match: 9. CDR3 length: 16 amino acids. CDR1 and CDR2 (germline): LGHDT, YNNKEL (reference sequence). The CDR3 coding sequence is TGTGCCAGCAGTCTCTTACTAGCGGGCGACACAGATACGCAGTATTTT. It specifies CASSLLLAGDTDTQYF.

This clone has only one observation. V usage is TRBV27 and J usage is TRBJ1-3; D is undetermined. Between the trimmed V and J ends, which lost 4 bases and 1 base, there was a span of 8 bases. This CDR3 spans 14 amino acids. CDR1 is MNHEY and CDR2 is SMNVEV in the germline V gene (reference sequence). CDR3 protein: CASSSVLSGNTIYF. In nucleotides, the CDR3 is TGTGCCAGCAGTTCGGTCCTATCTGGAAACACCATATATTTT.

The chain carries TRBV6-5 and TRBJ2-7; D is undetermined. This CDR3 contains 12 residues. CDR1 and CDR2 (germline): MNHEY, SVGAGI. V lost 7 bases and J 7 bases, leaving 14 bases between the germline ends. The CDR3: CASISRLAEQYF. In DNA, the CDR3 is TGTGCCAGCATCTCCCGCCTTGCGGAGCAGTACTTC.

This clone was observed a handful of times. The chain links TRBV18 to TRBJ2-2; the D is unclear. V dropped 1 base and J dropped 7 bases, with 10 bases sitting between them. The CDR3 spans 14 residues. From germline, CDR1 is KGHSH and CDR2 LQKENI. CDR3 DNA: TGTGCCAGCTCACCACAGGAGAACCTCGGGGAGCTGTTTTTT. This translates into CASSPQENLGELFF.

The J gene is TRBJ1-5, the V gene TRBV24-1, with D hard to call. The CDR3 contains 12 residues. V dropped 3 bases and J dropped 9 bases, with 8 bases sitting between them. CDR1 is KGHDR, CDR2 SFDVKD, per germline. CDR3 nucleotides: TGTGCCACCAGTGATCGCCTAGGGCCCCAGCATTTT. This translates into CATSDRLGPQHF.

The V gene is TRBV5-4, the J gene TRBJ2-1; a weak D match, TRBD1 (7 bases). The germline CDR1 and CDR2 sequences are SGHNT and YYREEE (reference sequence). The ends were cut back, 0 bases at V and 2 bases at J, with 12 bases in the middle. CDR3 length: 16 residues. The CDR3 DNA reads as TGTGCCAGCAGCTTGGGAGGGGGCGGGACCTACAATGAGCAGTTCTTC. Protein sequence: CASSLGGGGTYNEQFF.

The chain combines TRBV19 with TRBJ1-5, with TRBD1 matching 8 bases. CDR3 length: 15 residues. Trimming cost V 7 bases and J 2 bases; bases outside gene matches: 7. Germline lookup yields CDR1 LNHDA and CDR2 SQIVND (reference sequence). The CDR3: CASTGTGFGNQPQHF. In nucleotides, the CDR3 is TGTGCCAGTACCGGGACAGGTTTCGGCAATCAGCCCCAGCATTTT.

In its sample, this clone was seen once. The rearrangement uses TRBV5-1 and TRBJ2-7; 13 bases fit TRBD2. The length of the CDR3 is 17 residues. Trimming took 4 bases from V and 1 from J; bases not matched to a gene: 8. The V gene's germline CDR1 is SGHRS and CDR2 YFSETQ. The CDR3 nucleotides read TGCGCCAGCAGCCCGGGACTAGCGGGGAAGCATTCCTACGAGCAGTACTTC. Its translation is CASSPGLAGKHSYEQYF.

The chain combines TRBV10-3 with TRBJ2-1, with 8 bases matching TRBD2. The germline CDR1 and CDR2 sequences are ENHRY and SYGVKD. V was clipped by 9 bases and J by 4 bases; unmatched bases: 11. The CDR3 is 15 residues long. CDR3 coding DNA: TGTGCCATTGCCGAGGGTAGCGGGATTTACAATGAGCAGTTCTTC. It is translated as CAIAEGSGIYNEQFF.

This clone showed up just a few times. This chain links TRBV11-3 with TRBJ1-2; 8 bases agree with TRBD1. The trim removed 4 bases at V and 2 bases at J, leaving 3 bases unmatched. Germline CDR1 SGHNT, CDR2 YENEEA. This CDR3 has 14 amino acids. CDR3 protein: CASSSTGANYGYTF. The CDR3 DNA follows: TGTGCCAGCAGCTCGACAGGGGCGAACTATGGCTACACCTTC.

The chain links TRBV2 to TRBJ1-1; 11 bases map to TRBD1. This CDR3 is built from 15 residues. J gave up 4 bases and V 6 bases, and 7 bases lay outside the gene matches. Germline values: CDR1 SNHLY, CDR2 FYNNEI. CDR3 sequence (DNA): TGTGCCAGCAGGGCCTGGGGACAGGGGGTCACTGAAGCTTTCTTT. It is translated as CASRAWGQGVTEAFF. Filled out from reference TRBV2 and TRBJ1-1, the complete variable domain reads EPEVTQTPSHQVTQMGQEVILRCVPISNHLYFYWYRQILGQKVEFLVSFYNNEISEKSEIFDDQFSVERPDGSNFTLKIRSTKLEDSAMYFCASRAWGQGVTEAFFGQGTRLTVV.

The V call is TRBV5-1, the J call TRBJ1-6; TRBD1 aligns across 7 bases. V was clipped by 7 bases and J by 8 bases; unmatched bases: 6. Germline CDR1 SGHRS, CDR2 YFSETQ. This CDR3 has 13 amino acids. In nucleotides, the CDR3 is TGCGCCAGCCGAGGACAGGAGGATTCACCCCTCCACTTT. Translating it yields CASRGQEDSPLHF.

The chain is built from TRBV24-1 and TRBJ2-7; possibly TRBD2 for D (6 bases). With 1 base removed from V and 8 bases from J, the gap between germline ends came to 11 bases. Germline CDR1 and CDR2: KGHDR and SFDVKD. This CDR3 spans 13 amino acids. The CDR3 nucleotides read TGTGCCACCAGTGATTTACGGGAGAACAAGCAGTACTTC. As protein: CATSDLRENKQYF.

The chain has TRBV6-5 and TRBJ2-3, with 9 bases lining up with TRBD1. CDR1 is MNHEY and CDR2 is SVGAGI in the germline V gene. The CDR3 length is 15 residues. V gave up 2 bases and J gave up 7 bases; unmatched junction bases: 7. The CDR3 DNA reads as TGTGCCAGCAGTTACGATAACAGGGGGCTTTATACGCAGTATTTT. Amino acids: CASSYDNRGLYTQYF.